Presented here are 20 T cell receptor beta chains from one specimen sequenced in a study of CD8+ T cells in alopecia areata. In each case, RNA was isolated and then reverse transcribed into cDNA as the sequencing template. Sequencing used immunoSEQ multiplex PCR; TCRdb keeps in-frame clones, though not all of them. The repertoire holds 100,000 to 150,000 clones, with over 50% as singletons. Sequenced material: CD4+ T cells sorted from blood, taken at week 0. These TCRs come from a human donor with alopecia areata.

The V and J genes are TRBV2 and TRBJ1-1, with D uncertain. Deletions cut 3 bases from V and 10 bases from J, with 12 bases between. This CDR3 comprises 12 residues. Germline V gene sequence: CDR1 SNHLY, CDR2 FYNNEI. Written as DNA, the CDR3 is TGTGCCAGCAGTGATATGCGGGTCGGAGCTTTCTTT. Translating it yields CASSDMRVGAFF.

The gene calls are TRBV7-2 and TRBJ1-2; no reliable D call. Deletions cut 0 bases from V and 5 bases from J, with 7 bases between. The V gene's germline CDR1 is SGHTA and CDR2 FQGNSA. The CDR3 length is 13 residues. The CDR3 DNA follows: TGTGCCAGCAGCTTAGCGACGGATTATGGCTACACCTTC. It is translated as CASSLATDYGYTF.

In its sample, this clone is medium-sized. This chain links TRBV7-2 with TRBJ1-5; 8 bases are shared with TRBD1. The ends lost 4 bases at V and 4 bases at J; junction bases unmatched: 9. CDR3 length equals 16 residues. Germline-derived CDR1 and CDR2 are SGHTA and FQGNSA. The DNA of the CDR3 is TGTGCCAGCAGCTCCCTTGCAGGGGGCGGGAATCAGCCCCAGCATTTT. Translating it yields CASSSLAGGGNQPQHF.

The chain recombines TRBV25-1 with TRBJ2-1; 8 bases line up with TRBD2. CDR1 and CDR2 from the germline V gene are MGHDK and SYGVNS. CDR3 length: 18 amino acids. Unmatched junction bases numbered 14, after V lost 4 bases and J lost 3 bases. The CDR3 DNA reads TGTGCCAGCAGTGTATCGCTTTCCGGGACTAGTAACTACAATGAGCAGTTCTTC. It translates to CASSVSLSGTSNYNEQFF.

This CDR3 reads CSVVGPLNTEAFF. In nucleotides, the CDR3 is TGCAGCGTTGTCGGTCCTTTGAACACTGAAGCTTTCTTT. The gene calls are TRBV29-1 and TRBJ1-1; no reliable D call. Germline V gene data show CDR1 as SQVTM and CDR2 as ANQGSEA. Trimming shortened V by 4 bases and J by 0 bases, and 9 bases separated the two germline ends. This CDR3 comprises 13 residues.

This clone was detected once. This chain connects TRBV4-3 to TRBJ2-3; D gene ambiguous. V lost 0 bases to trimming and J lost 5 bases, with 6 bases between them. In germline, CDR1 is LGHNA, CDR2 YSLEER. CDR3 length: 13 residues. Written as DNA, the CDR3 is TGCGCCAGCAGCCAAGAATCTGGAGATACGCAGTATTTT. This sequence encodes CASSQESGDTQYF.

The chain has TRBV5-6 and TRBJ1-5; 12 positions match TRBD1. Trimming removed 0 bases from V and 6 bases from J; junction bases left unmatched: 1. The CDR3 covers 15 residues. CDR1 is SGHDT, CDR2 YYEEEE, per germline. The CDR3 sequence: CASSLGDRGPQPQHF. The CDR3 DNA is TGTGCCAGCAGCTTGGGGGACAGGGGGCCTCAGCCCCAGCATTTT. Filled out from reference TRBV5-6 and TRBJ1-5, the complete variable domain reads DAGVTQSPTHLIKTRGQQVTLRCSPKSGHDTVSWYQQALGQGPQFIFQYYEEEERQRGNFPDRFSGHQFPNYSSELNVNALLLGDSALYLCASSLGDRGPQPQHFGDGTRLSIL.

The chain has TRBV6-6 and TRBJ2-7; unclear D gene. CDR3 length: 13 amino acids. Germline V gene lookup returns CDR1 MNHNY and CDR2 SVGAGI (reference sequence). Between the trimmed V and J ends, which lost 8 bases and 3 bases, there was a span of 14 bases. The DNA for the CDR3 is TGTGCCAGCCGCTTAAAGGAAGGCTACGAGCAGTACTTC. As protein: CASRLKEGYEQYF.

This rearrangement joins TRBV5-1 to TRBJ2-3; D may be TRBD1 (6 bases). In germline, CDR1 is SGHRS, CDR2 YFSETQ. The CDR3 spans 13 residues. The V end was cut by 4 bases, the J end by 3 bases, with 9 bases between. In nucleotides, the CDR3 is TGCGCCAGCAGCCCGGGGACAACAGATACGCAGTATTTT. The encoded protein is CASSPGTTDTQYF.

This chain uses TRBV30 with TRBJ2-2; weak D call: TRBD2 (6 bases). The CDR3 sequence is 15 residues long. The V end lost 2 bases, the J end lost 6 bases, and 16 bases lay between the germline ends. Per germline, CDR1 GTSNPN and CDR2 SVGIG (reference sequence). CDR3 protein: CAWSMTSWRAGELFF. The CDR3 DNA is TGTGCCTGGAGTATGACTAGTTGGCGGGCCGGGGAGCTGTTTTTT.

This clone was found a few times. The CDR3, as DNA: TGTGCCAGCAGTTTTCGCAATTCCGCGAGGGGCTACACCTTC. As protein: CASSFRNSARGYTF. The gene calls are TRBV27 and TRBJ1-2; no clear D. This CDR3 contains 14 residues. V was shortened by 3 bases and J by 8 bases, with 16 bases between the two germline ends. CDR1 and CDR2 from the germline V gene are MNHEY and SMNVEV (reference sequence).

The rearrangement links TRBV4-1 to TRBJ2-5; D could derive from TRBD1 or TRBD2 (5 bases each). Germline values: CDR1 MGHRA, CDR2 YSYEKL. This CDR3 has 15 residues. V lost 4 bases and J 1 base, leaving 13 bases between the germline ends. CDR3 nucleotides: TGCGCCAGCAGCCTGGACGGGACCGCCCAAGAGACCCAGTACTTC. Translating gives CASSLDGTAQETQYF.

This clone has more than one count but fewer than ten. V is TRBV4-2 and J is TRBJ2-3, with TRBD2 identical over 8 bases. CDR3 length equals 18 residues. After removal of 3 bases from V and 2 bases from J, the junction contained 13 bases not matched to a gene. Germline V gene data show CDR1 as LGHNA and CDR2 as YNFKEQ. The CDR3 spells CASSQSRGAGGVTDTQYF. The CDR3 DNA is TGTGCCAGCAGCCAGTCCCGCGGGGCGGGGGGAGTCACAGATACGCAGTATTTT.

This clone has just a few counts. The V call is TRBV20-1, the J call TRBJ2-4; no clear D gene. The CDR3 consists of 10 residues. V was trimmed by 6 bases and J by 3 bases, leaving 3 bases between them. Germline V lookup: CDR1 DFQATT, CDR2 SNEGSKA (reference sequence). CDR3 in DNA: TGCAGTGCGGTCAAAAACATTCAGTACTTC. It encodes CSAVKNIQYF.

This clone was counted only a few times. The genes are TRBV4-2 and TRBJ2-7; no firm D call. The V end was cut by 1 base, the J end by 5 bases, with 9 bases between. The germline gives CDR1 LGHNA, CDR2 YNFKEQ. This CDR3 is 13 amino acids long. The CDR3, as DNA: TGTGCCAGCAGCCAAGCCCTAGGTAACGAGCAGTACTTC. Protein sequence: CASSQALGNEQYF.

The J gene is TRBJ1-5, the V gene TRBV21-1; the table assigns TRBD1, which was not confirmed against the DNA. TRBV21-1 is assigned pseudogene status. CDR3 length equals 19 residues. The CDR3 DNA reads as TGTGCCAGCAGCAAAGGCCGGGACAGGGGCACTAATAGCAATCAGCCCCAGCATTTT. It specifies CASSKGRDRGTNSNQPQHF.

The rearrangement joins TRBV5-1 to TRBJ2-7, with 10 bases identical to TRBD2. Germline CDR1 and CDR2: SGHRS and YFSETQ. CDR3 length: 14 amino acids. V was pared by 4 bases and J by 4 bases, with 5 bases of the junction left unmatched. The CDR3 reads CASSPLAGRYEQYF. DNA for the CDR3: TGCGCCAGCAGCCCACTAGCGGGGCGATACGAGCAGTACTTC.

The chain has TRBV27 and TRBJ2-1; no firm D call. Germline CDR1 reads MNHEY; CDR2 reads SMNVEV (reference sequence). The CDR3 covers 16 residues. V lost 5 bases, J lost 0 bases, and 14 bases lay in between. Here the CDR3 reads CASSDPRGLSYNEQFF. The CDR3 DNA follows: TGTGCCAGCAGTGATCCGAGAGGCCTCTCCTACAATGAGCAGTTCTTC.

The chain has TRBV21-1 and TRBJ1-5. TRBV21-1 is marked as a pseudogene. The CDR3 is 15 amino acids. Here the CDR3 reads CASYGQRGSNQPQHF. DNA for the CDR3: TGTGCCAGTTATGGACAGCGGGGGAGCAATCAGCCCCAGCATTTT.

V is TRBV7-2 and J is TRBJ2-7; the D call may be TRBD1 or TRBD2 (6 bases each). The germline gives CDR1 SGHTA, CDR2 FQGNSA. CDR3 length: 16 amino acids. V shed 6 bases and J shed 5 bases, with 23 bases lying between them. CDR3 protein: CASSSGTTRGLNEQYF. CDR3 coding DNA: TGTGCCAGCAGTAGCGGCACAACACGGGGGCTTAACGAGCAGTACTTC.